These 7 T cell receptor beta chains came from one sample sequenced in a study of T cells in Graves' hyperthyroidism and ophthalmopathy. Amplified regions were TCR beta CDR3 sequences from RNA transcripts. TCR CDR3 regions were first amplified by RT-PCR with HTBI primers. Using its own MiXCR run on the multiplex PCR reads, TCRdb lists one record per CDR3 protein. The sample consists of about 500,000 distinct CDR3 sequences, around 15% of them appearing once. The material sequenced was blood. The receptors originated from a woman in her 30s with Graves' ophthalmopathy.

This clonotype occurred a few times. This chain connects TRBV4-1 to TRBJ1-6, with a weak D call TRBD1 (5 bases). This CDR3 is 15 amino acids long. Trimming left V 4 bases short and J 0 bases short, with 7 bases between. Germline V gene sequence: CDR1 MGHRA, CDR2 YSYEKL. Here the CDR3 DNA reads TGCGCCAGCAGCCGGGGGAGCTCCTATAATTCACCCCTCCACTTT. The encoded protein is CASSRGSSYNSPLHF.

This clonotype was seen a few times. The V and J genes are TRBV27 and TRBJ1-1; D not resolved. CDR1 MNHEY and CDR2 SMNVEV come from the germline V gene (reference sequence). The CDR3 is 13 amino acids. V dropped 4 bases and J dropped 4 bases, with 10 bases sitting between them. CDR3 nucleotides: TGTGCCAGCAGTTGGACCGGTGGCACTGAAGCTTTCTTT. This sequence encodes CASSWTGGTEAFF.

The sample holds many counts of this clonotype. The chain recombines TRBV28 with TRBJ2-3, with a weak D call TRBD2 (6 bases). Germline assignment: CDR1 MDHEN and CDR2 SYDVKM. V shed 6 bases and J shed 8 bases, with 18 bases lying between them. CDR3 length: 14 residues. The chain's CDR3 is CASRKTGESGTQYF. In DNA form, the CDR3 reads TGTGCCAGCAGAAAAACGGGGGAGTCGGGTACGCAGTATTTT.

The genes are TRBV12-3 or TRBV12-4 and TRBJ1-2; TRBD1 agrees at 8 bases. The CDR3 is made up of 15 amino acids. V lost 3 bases, J lost 4 bases, and 7 bases stayed unmatched. The CDR3 region has the DNA TGTGCCAGCAGTTTCCGGGACAGGACCACCTATGGCTACACCTTC. Translating it yields CASSFRDRTTYGYTF.

V and J are TRBV14 and TRBJ2-1, with TRBD2 as a possible D gene (5 bases). Germline CDR1 reads SGHDN; CDR2 reads FVKESK. V was trimmed by 7 bases and J by 0 bases, leaving 13 bases between them. This CDR3 region has 15 residues. Here the CDR3 DNA reads TGTGCCAGCACCCTAGCTCTTAGCTCCTACAATGAGCAGTTCTTC. Translating it yields CASTLALSSYNEQFF.

The J gene is TRBJ1-2, the V gene TRBV12-3 or TRBV12-4; D ambiguous. V lost 6 bases to trimming and J lost 5 bases, with 16 bases between them. CDR3 length: 14 residues. The CDR3 DNA sequence: TGTGCCAGCAGCCAATGGGTGGGGAGATATGGCTACACCTTC. This translates into CASSQWVGRYGYTF.

This clonotype was counted between two and nine times. V gene TRBV9 combines with J gene TRBJ2-7, with D maybe TRBD2 (5 bases). The germline CDR1 and CDR2 sequences are SGDLS and YYNGEE. This CDR3 region has 12 residues. V shed 3 bases and J shed 5 bases, with 9 bases lying between them. CDR3 protein: CASSGIGDEQYF. CDR3 bases: TGTGCCAGCAGCGGTATCGGGGACGAGCAGTACTTC.